Shown below are 2 T cell receptor beta chains from a single sample sequenced in a study of blood T cells in healthy people across ages. Then a second PCR, running about 7 to 11 cycles, was carried out with a sample-barcoded 5' primer and a J-beta primer mix. MiXCR was run by TCRdb on the 5' RACE reads, yielding one entry per CDR3 protein. Found here are about 1,600,000 distinct CDR3 sequences, about 40% of them singletons; the top ten hold roughly 7.7%. The sample consisted of blood. The receptor source for this set is a woman aged 18-35 years in good health.

This clonotype was counted a few times. The rearrangement uses TRBV12-3 or TRBV12-4 and TRBJ2-3, with D tentatively TRBD2 (5 bases). The CDR3 loop spans 13 amino acids. V shed 10 bases and J shed 0 bases, with 11 bases lying between them. The CDR3 DNA reads TGTGCCACGAGGGCTCTAAGCACAGATACGCAGTATTTT. This codes for CATRALSTDTQYF.

This clonotype was found once. The chain employs TRBV12-3 or TRBV12-4 and TRBJ2-3; 11 bases line up with TRBD2. The CDR3 has 17 residues. V shed 6 bases and J 4 bases; nucleotides not matched to a gene: 12. The CDR3 bases are TGTGCCAGCAGCAGTCGCGGGACTAGCGGCCTCGCAGATACGCAGTATTTT. It yields the protein CASSSRGTSGLADTQYF.